There are a few counts of the clone carrying this T cell receptor (beta chain). Its antigen is as yet unknown. TCRdb's table, derived via immunoSEQ multiplex PCR, lists solely in-frame clones and lacks some. In the table there are approximately 740,000 clones, around 74% of which are singletons. Germline V gene lookup returns CDR1 SGHDN and CDR2 FVKESK. The CDR3 totals 19 residues. The V gene lost 4 bases and the J gene lost 4 bases, with 26 bases spanning the gap. CD4+ cells yielded CD45RA+ naive and CD45RA-negative memory subsets. The data belong to a study of shared clonotypes between healthy human individuals. Study-level findings and limits: A limitation of the genetic and exposure-history diversity represented arose from few donors. The study found lower generation probabilities in non-shared clonotypes than in those shared by all four donors.

This TCR was sampled from a woman aged 25 to 39 in good health. Sequencing was performed on memory CD4+ T cells sorted from blood. This sample's subset: CD45RA-negative fraction. The rearrangement joins TRBV14 to TRBJ2-4, with D maybe TRBD1 (6 bases). CDR3 sequence (DNA): TGTGCCAGCAGCCGAAACCAAATGGACGGGACAAGGTTGAAAAACATTCAGTACTTC. It codes for CASSRNQMDGTRLKNIQYF.